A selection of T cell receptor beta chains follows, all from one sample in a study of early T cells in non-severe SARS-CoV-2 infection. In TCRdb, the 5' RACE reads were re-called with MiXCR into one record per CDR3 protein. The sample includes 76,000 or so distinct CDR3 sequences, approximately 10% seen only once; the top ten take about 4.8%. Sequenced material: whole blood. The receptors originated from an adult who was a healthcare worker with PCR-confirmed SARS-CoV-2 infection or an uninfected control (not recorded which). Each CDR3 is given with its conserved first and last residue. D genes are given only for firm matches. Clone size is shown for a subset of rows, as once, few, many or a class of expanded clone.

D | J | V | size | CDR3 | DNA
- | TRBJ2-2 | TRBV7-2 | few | CASSPRLPNTGELFF | TGTGCCAGCAGCCCAAGACTACCGAACACCGGGGAGCTGTTTTTT
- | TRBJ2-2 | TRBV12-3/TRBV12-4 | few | CASGRTANTGELFF | TGTGCCAGCGGTCGGACAGCGAACACCGGGGAGCTGTTTTTT
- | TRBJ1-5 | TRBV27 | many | CASTSRYSNQPQHF | TGTGCCAGCACATCCAGGTATAGCAATCAGCCCCAGCATTTT
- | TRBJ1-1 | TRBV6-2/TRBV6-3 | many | CASSRRGDTEAFF | TGTGCCAGCAGCCGACGAGGGGACACTGAAGCTTTCTTT
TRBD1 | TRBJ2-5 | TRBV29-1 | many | CSVEQGFGETQYF | TGCAGCGTAGAACAGGGGTTTGGAGAGACCCAGTACTTC
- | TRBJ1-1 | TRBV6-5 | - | CASSHKGTEAFF | TGTGCCAGCAGTCACAAGGGCACTGAAGCTTTCTTT
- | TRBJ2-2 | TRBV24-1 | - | CATSDHDGAANTGELFF | TGTGCCACCAGTGACCACGACGGAGCGGCGAACACCGGGGAGCTGTTTTTT
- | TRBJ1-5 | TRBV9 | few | CASSPTGQSNQPQHF | TGTGCCAGCAGCCCGACGGGACAAAGCAATCAGCCCCAGCATTTT
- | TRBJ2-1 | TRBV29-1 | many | CSVVNNEQFF | TGCAGCGTCGTCAACAATGAGCAGTTCTTC
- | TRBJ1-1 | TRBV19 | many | CASSSAGRGTEAFF | TGTGCCAGTAGTTCGGCAGGGAGGGGCACTGAAGCTTTCTTT
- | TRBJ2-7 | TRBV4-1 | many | CASRPPAGNEQYF | TGCGCCAGCAGACCACCAGCAGGGAACGAGCAGTACTTC
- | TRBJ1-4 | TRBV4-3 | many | CASSQDRGGEGKLFF | TGCGCCAGCAGCCAAGATAGAGGAGGGGAGGGAAAACTGTTTTTT
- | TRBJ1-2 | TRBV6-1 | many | CASRYTFPDYGYTF | TGTGCCAGCAGGTACACGTTTCCAGACTATGGCTACACCTTC
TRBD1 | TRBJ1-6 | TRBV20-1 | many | CSARGNRGGNSPLHF | TGCAGTGCTAGAGGAAACAGGGGTGGGAATTCACCCCTCCACTTT
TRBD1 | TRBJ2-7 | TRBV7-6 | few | CASSGPGQRLDEQYF | TGTGCCAGCAGCGGCCCGGGACAGCGGCTCGACGAGCAGTACTTC
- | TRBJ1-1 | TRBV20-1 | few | CSAGRGALDTEAFF | TGCAGTGCTGGGAGGGGTGCCCTCGACACTGAAGCTTTCTTT
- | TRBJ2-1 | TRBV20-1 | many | CSAGGSNLYNEQFF | TGCAGTGCCGGAGGGTCAAATCTCTACAATGAGCAGTTCTTC